This T cell receptor beta chain originates from a study of identical twins. Carrying unique molecular identifiers, the cDNA also gained a universal primer site through template switching. Each CDR3 protein gets one entry after TCRdb re-called the 5' RACE reads with MiXCR. This repertoire shows a few hundred thousand distinct CDR3 sequences, less than 20% found once; its top ten account for around 12%. At least ten counts were recorded for this clonotype. Trimming took off 3 bases at V and 0 bases at J, with 17 bases between the two ends. CDR3 length: 17 amino acids. Germline CDR1 and CDR2: SGDLS and YYNGEE.

This chain joins TRBV9 and TRBJ2-3; a weak D match, TRBD2 (5 bases). The receptor was derived from a man in his fifties in good health. The sample consisted of naive T cells sorted from blood. The CDR3 bases are TGTGCCAGCAGCGAGGTTTTAGGGAGCAGTAGCACAGATACGCAGTATTTT. Protein: CASSEVLGSSSTDTQYF.